This entry concerns a single TCR beta chain. Antigen: not known. The germline V gene encodes CDR1 MNHNS and CDR2 SASEGT. The CDR3 extends over 13 amino acids. Trimming pared 6 bases from V and 1 base from J, leaving 8 bases between. This record comes from a study of cytomegalovirus exposure and HLA in healthy donors. About the research overall: The use of the same platform for the roughly 120 validation repertoires and the 600 to 700 first-cohort repertoires was reported by a later analysis. Broader study findings: The investigators catalogued 150 to 200 TCR beta chains as cytomegalovirus-associated. Among the CMV-associated chains, a few were confirmed in vitro as specific for CMV antigens.

Only in-frame clones appear in the TCRdb table, and some are missing; sequencing was by immunoSEQ multiplex PCR. The data hold under 400,000 clones, with around 90% observed a single time. V gene TRBV6-1 combines with J gene TRBJ2-3; D unclear. Sequences were obtained from PBMCs. The TCR sequence derives from a young man in good health and CMV-seronegative. For the CDR3, the DNA is TGTGCCAGCAGCAAGACACGCACAGATACGCAGTATTTT. Amino acids: CASSKTRTDTQYF.